Shown below are 19 T cell receptor beta chains from a single sample sequenced in a study of OX40 agonist ivuxolimab in advanced cancers. Generated by immunoSEQ multiplex PCR, the TCRdb table keeps only in-frame clones and is missing some. Among approximately 63,000 clones listed, around 74% were seen once. This material consisted of CD4+ or CD8+ T cells sorted from blood, taken in a trial of the OX40 agonist ivuxolimab. The receptors shown here come from an adult with an advanced solid tumor such as melanoma, head and neck, liver or kidney cancer.

This chain links TRBV25-1 with TRBJ1-4; the D gene is possibly TRBD1 (6 bases). The CDR3 length is 17 residues. V shed 4 bases and J shed 4 bases, with 19 bases lying between them. The germline CDR1 and CDR2 sequences are MGHDK and SYGVNS. For the CDR3, the DNA is TGTGCCAGCAGTGTAACCCTCTCACAGGGTTTTAATGAAAAACTGTTTTTT. This translates into CASSVTLSQGFNEKLFF.

This sequence joins TRBV5-1 and TRBJ2-3; 9 bases fit TRBD2. This CDR3 is built from 15 residues. Trimming at V came to 5 bases and at J to 3 bases, leaving 7 bases not matched to a gene. Germline assignment: CDR1 SGHRS and CDR2 YFSETQ. The CDR3 spells CASRFGLALTDTQYF. The CDR3 nucleotides read TGCGCCAGCAGATTCGGACTAGCGCTAACAGATACGCAGTATTTT.

The V call is TRBV14, the J call TRBJ1-2; TRBD1 is a possible D gene (5 bases). Trimming pared 4 bases from V and 2 bases from J, leaving 14 bases between. CDR1 and CDR2 (germline): SGHDN, FVKESK. The CDR3 covers 15 residues. CDR3 sequence: CASSRRRGFNYGYTF. DNA of the CDR3: TGTGCCAGCAGCCGCCGGAGGGGTTTCAACTATGGCTACACCTTC. Full variable domain (rest looked up from reference TRBV14 and TRBJ1-2): EAGVTQFPSHSVIEKGQTVTLRCDPISGHDNLYWYRRVMGKEIKFLLHFVKESKQDESGMPNNRFLAERTGGTYSTLKVQPAELEDSGVYFCASSRRRGFNYGYTFGSGTRLTVV.

On this clone: The junction does not match germline at one end; this may be a read error. The rearrangement uses TRBV7-7 and TRBJ2-5, with 8 bases aligning to TRBD2. Germline V gene lookup returns CDR1 SSHAT and CDR2 FNYEAQ (reference sequence). There are 16 residues in the CDR3. CDR3 sequence: CASSLEVGGGQETQYF. DNA of the CDR3: TGTGCTAGCAGCTTAGAGGTCGGGGGGGGGCAAGAGACCCAGTACTTC.

This rearrangement joins TRBV19 to TRBJ1-1, with D unclear. V was pared by 1 base and J by 5 bases, with 5 bases between. The CDR3 length is 12 residues. Germline V gene lookup returns CDR1 LNHDA and CDR2 SQIVND (reference sequence). CDR3 nucleotides: TGTGCCAGTAGTATAGGGAAGACTGAAGCTTTCTTT. Translated: CASSIGKTEAFF.

The chain couples TRBV18 to TRBJ1-1, with D perhaps TRBD1 (6 bases). Germline CDR1 KGHSH, CDR2 LQKENI. The CDR3 contains 13 residues. V was clipped by 5 bases and J by 4 bases, with 11 bases between them. The CDR3 DNA follows: TGTGCCAGCTCAACCGAGGGGGGCACTGAAGCTTTCTTT. It translates to CASSTEGGTEAFF.

The chain carries TRBV11-2 and TRBJ2-5; TRBD2 matches at 10 bases. This CDR3 region has 17 residues. Germline V gene data show CDR1 as SGHAT and CDR2 as FQNNGV. V dropped 1 base and J dropped 5; count of bases not matched to a gene: 10. The CDR3 bases are TGTGCCAGCAGCTTAGGTCTAGCGGGAGAGGGGAGGGAGACCCAGTACTTC. Translation: CASSLGLAGEGRETQYF.

This clone came up once. The chain links TRBV18 to TRBJ1-2; D is possibly TRBD1 (6 bases). This CDR3 has 17 amino acids. Germline CDR1 and CDR2: KGHSH and LQKENI. The ends were cut back, 3 bases at V and 0 bases at J, with 17 bases in the middle. CDR3 in amino acids: CASSPPTGGTTNYGYTF. CDR3 coding DNA: TGTGCCAGCTCACCTCCGACAGGTGGGACTACTAACTATGGCTACACCTTC.

This clone is labeled as medium-sized. The genes are TRBV6-5 and TRBJ2-1; D uncertain. The CDR3 covers 14 residues. Trimming stripped 2 bases from V and 8 bases from J, with 13 bases between. In germline, CDR1 is MNHEY, CDR2 SVGAGI. CDR3 bases: TGTGCCAGCAGTTACGAGGAGTCACGCGATGAGCAGTTCTTC. Encoded protein: CASSYEESRDEQFF.

The chain combines TRBV14 with TRBJ1-2, with a possible D match to TRBD1 (6 bases). The germline V gene encodes CDR1 SGHDN and CDR2 FVKESK. This CDR3 has 17 residues. Trimming stripped 0 bases from V and 0 bases from J, with 14 bases between. The CDR3 protein is CASSQDRGAGSNYGYTF. CDR3 DNA: TGTGCCAGCAGCCAAGATCGGGGGGCAGGGTCTAACTATGGCTACACCTTC.

The chain uses TRBV15 and TRBJ2-2, with TRBD1 matching over 11 bases. Trimming at V came to 9 bases and at J to 5 bases, leaving 5 bases not matched to a gene. The CDR3 extends over 14 amino acids. Per the germline V gene, CDR1 is LNHNV and CDR2 is YYDKDF (reference sequence). The CDR3: CATDGQGATGELFF. CDR3 DNA: TGTGCCACTGATGGACAGGGGGCTACCGGGGAGCTGTTTTTT.

The chain joins TRBV4-1 to TRBJ2-3, with 11 bases that match TRBD2. CDR1 and CDR2 (germline): MGHRA, YSYEKL. The CDR3 is 15 residues long. V lost 4 bases to trimming and J lost 4 bases; unmatched junction nucleotides: 4. CDR3 nucleotides: TGCGCCAGCAGCCCTCTAGCGGGGGGCCCAGATACGCAGTATTTT. This gives the protein CASSPLAGGPDTQYF.

This clone was seen many times. The rearrangement joins TRBV6-4 to TRBJ1-5; no clear D gene. V was trimmed by 3 bases and J by 0 bases, leaving 6 bases between them. Germline V gene sequence: CDR1 MRHNA, CDR2 SNTAGT. The length of the CDR3 is 14 residues. The CDR3 spells CASSERDSNQPQHF. The CDR3 DNA reads as TGTGCCAGCAGTGAACGGGATAGCAATCAGCCCCAGCATTTT.

The genes are TRBV5-1 and TRBJ2-7; maybe TRBD2 (6 bases). V was shortened by 0 bases and J by 3 bases, with 13 bases between the two germline ends. The CDR3 runs to 15 residues. Germline V CDR1 and CDR2: SGHRS, YFSETQ. CDR3 in DNA: TGCGCCAGCAGCTTGGGGGGGACTTCCCTCTACGAGCAGTACTTC. Its translation is CASSLGGTSLYEQYF. Combining the CDR3 with reference TRBV5-1 and TRBJ2-7 gives the whole variable domain KAGVTQTPRYLIKTRGQQVTLSCSPISGHRSVSWYQQTPGQGLQFLFEYFSETQRNKGNFPGRFSGRQFSNSRSEMNVSTLELGDSALYLCASSLGGTSLYEQYFGPGTRLTVT.

This clone was seen only a few times. The rearrangement links TRBV19 to TRBJ2-3; 8 bases line up with TRBD2. The germline CDR1 and CDR2 sequences are LNHDA and SQIVND (reference sequence). The J segment lost 4 bases and the V segment lost 4 bases, leaving 10 bases of the junction unmatched. The CDR3 is 16 amino acids. The CDR3 loop reads CASSSLAGGLADTQYF. The CDR3 bases are TGTGCCAGTAGTAGTCTTGCGGGGGGCTTGGCAGATACGCAGTATTTT.

The CDR3 bases are TGTGCCAGCAGCCCCACTGTGGAAAAACTGTTTTTT. Translating gives CASSPTVEKLFF. The gene calls are TRBV7-9 and TRBJ1-4; D call uncertain. The CDR3 is 12 residues long. Germline V gene lookup returns CDR1 SEHNR and CDR2 FQNEAQ (reference sequence). V shed 5 bases and J shed 8 bases, with 9 bases lying between them.

This rearrangement joins TRBV14 to TRBJ1-1, with a possible D match to TRBD1 (6 bases). V lost 5 bases, J lost 4 bases, and 11 bases lay in between. Germline CDR1 is SGHDN and CDR2 is FVKESK. CDR3 length: 13 amino acids. The CDR3 nucleotides are TGTGCCAGCAGCTGGGGGGGGGCCACTGAAGCTTTCTTT. It is translated as CASSWGGATEAFF.

The V and J genes are TRBV5-1 and TRBJ1-1; TRBD1 matches 8 bases. This CDR3 spans 15 amino acids. Per the germline V gene, CDR1 is SGHRS and CDR2 is YFSETQ. V gave up 4 bases and J gave up 4 bases; unmatched junction bases: 9. The CDR3 sequence is CASSPDRGGSTEAFF. The DNA of the CDR3 is TGCGCCAGCAGCCCAGACAGGGGAGGGAGCACTGAAGCTTTCTTT.

The J gene is TRBJ2-2, the V gene TRBV30; D remains unclear. The V and J ends lost 3 bases and 5 bases respectively, with 7 bases between them. The germline gives CDR1 GTSNPN, CDR2 SVGIG (reference sequence). The CDR3 spans 12 residues. The CDR3 region has the DNA TGTGCCTGGAGCCTAGGGACCGGGGAGCTGTTTTTT. It yields the protein CAWSLGTGELFF.